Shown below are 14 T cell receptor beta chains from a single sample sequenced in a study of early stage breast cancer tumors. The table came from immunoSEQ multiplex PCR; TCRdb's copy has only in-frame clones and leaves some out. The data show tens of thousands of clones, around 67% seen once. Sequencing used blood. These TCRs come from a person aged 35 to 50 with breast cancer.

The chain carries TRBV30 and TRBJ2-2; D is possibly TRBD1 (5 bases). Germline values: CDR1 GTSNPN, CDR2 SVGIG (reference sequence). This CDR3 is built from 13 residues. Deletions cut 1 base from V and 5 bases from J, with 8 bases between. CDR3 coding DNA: TGTGCCTGGAGTGGGGGCTATACCGGGGAGCTGTTTTTT. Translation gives CAWSGGYTGELFF.

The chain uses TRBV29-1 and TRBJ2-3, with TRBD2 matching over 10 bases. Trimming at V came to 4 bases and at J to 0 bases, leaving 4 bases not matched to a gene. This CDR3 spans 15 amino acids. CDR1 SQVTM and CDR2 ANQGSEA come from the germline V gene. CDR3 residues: CSVGGTSESTDTQYF. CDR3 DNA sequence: TGCAGCGTTGGGGGGACTAGCGAAAGCACAGATACGCAGTATTTT.

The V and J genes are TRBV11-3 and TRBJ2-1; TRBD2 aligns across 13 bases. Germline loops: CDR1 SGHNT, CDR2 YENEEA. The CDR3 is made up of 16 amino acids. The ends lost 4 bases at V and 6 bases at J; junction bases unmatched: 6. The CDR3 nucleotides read TGTGCCAGCAGCTCACCCTGGACTAGCGGGAGCAATGAGCAGTTCTTC. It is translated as CASSSPWTSGSNEQFF.

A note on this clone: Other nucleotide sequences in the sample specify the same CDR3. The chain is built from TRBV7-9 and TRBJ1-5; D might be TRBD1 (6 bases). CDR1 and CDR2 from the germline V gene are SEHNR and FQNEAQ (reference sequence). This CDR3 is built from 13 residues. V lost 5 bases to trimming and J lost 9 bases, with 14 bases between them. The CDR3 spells CASSTAGAAPQHF. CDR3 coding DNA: TGTGCCAGCAGCACAGCGGGGGCGGCGCCCCAGCATTTT.

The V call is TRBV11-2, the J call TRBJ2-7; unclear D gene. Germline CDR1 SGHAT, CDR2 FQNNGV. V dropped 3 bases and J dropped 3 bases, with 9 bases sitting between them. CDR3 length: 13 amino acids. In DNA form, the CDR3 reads TGTGCCAGCAGCTTCGGGCGGAGCTACGAGCAGTACTTC. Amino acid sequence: CASSFGRSYEQYF.

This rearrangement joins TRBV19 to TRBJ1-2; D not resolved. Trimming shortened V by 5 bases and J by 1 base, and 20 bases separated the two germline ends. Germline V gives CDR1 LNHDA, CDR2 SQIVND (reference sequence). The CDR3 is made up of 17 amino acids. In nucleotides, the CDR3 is TGTGCCAGTAGTGGGTCGCGCTGGACGGAAGTTAACTATGGCTACACCTTC. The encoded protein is CASSGSRWTEVNYGYTF. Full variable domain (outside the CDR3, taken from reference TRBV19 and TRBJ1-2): DGGITQSPKYLFRKEGQNVTLSCEQNLNHDAMYWYRQDPGQGLRLIYYSQIVNDFQKGDIAEGYSVSREKKESFPLTVTSAQKNPTAFYLCASSGSRWTEVNYGYTFGSGTRLTVV.

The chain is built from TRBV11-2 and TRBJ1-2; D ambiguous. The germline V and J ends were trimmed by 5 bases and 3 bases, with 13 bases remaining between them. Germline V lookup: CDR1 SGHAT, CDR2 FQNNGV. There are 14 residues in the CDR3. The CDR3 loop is CASSPGTLDYGYTF. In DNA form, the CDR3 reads TGTGCCAGCAGCCCCGGTACCTTGGACTATGGCTACACCTTC.

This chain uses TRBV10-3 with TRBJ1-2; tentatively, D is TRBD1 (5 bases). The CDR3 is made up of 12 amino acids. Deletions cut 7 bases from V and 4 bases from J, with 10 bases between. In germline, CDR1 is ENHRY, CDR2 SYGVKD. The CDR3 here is CAITNQGYGYTF. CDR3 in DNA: TGTGCCATCACCAATCAGGGCTATGGCTACACCTTC.

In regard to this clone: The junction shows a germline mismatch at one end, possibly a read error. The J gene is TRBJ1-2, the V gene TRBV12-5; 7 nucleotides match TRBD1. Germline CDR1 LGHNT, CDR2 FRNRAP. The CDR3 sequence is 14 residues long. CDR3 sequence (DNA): TGTGCTAGTGGCTTGGGGACAGCAGGAGGAGGCTACACCTTC. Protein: CASGLGTAGGGYTF. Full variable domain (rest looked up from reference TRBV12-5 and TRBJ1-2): DARVTQTPRHKVTEMGQEVTMRCQPILGHNTVFWYRQTMMQGLELLAYFRNRAPLDDSGMPKDRFSAEMPDATLATLKIQPSEPRDSAVYFCASGLGTAGGGYTFGSGTRLTVV.

The chain's CDR3 is CASSDSGTGHYGYTF. The CDR3 region has the DNA TGTGCCAGCAGTGATTCCGGGACAGGTCACTATGGCTACACCTTC. The chain uses TRBV6-4 and TRBJ1-2; 8 positions match TRBD1. The CDR3 has 15 residues. Trimming cost V 3 bases and J 3 bases; bases outside gene matches: 6. Germline loops: CDR1 MRHNA, CDR2 SNTAGT.

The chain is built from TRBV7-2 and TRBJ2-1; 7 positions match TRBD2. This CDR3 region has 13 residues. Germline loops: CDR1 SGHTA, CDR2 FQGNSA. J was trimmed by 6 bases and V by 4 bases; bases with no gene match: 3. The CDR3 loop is CASSSPGGNEQFF. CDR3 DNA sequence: TGTGCCAGCAGCTCCCCGGGGGGCAATGAGCAGTTCTTC.

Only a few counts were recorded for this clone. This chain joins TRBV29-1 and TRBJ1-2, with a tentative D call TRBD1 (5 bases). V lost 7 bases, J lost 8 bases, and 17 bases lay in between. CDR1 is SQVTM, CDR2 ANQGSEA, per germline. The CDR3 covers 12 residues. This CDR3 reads CSADFRGGGYTF. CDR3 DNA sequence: TGCAGCGCTGATTTTAGGGGCGGAGGCTACACCTTC. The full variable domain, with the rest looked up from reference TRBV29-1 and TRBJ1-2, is SAVISQKPSRDICQRGTSLTIQCQVDSQVTMMFWYRQQPGQSLTLIATANQGSEATYESGFVIDKFPISRPNLTFSTLTVSNMSPEDSSIYLCSADFRGGGYTFGSGTRLTVV.

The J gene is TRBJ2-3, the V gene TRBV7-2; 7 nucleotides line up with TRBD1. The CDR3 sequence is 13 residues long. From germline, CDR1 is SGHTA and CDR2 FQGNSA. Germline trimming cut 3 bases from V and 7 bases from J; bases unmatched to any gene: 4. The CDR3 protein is CASSFTGQHTQYF. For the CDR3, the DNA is TGTGCCAGCAGCTTCACGGGACAGCATACGCAGTATTTT.

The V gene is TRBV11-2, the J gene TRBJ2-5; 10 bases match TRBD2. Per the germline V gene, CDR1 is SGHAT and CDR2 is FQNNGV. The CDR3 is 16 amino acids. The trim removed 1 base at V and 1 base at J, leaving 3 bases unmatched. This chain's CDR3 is CASSLVLAGSQETQYF. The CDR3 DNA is TGTGCCAGCAGCTTAGTACTAGCGGGAAGCCAAGAGACCCAGTACTTC.